This T cell receptor (beta chain) derives from a study of vaccination and CD4 T cells after COVID-19. Treatment denoted: roughly ten-day PBMC culture with coronavirus spike peptide pools or control peptides (ViraFEST assay). Note on this clonotype: The target antigen is unknown.

V dropped 1 base and J dropped 10; count of bases not matched to a gene: 2. The CDR3 sequence is 12 residues long. Germline V CDR1 and CDR2: GTSNPN, SVGIG (reference sequence). With the Oncomine TCR Beta short-read assay, DNA from cultured CD4+ T cells was sequenced. TCRdb analysed the PCR reads with MiXCR anew, one entry per CDR3 protein. The data contain more than 15,000 distinct CDR3 sequences, about 56% of them singletons. The receptor was derived from a human donor who had recovered from COVID-19. V and J are TRBV30 and TRBJ2-2; 8 bases are shared with TRBD1. Sequencing was done on a sample of CD4+ T cells from blood, cultured in vitro. CDR3: CAWSAGGKELFF. CDR3 coding DNA: TGTGCCTGGAGTGCAGGGGGCAAGGAGCTGTTTTTT. Using reference TRBV30 and TRBJ2-2 for the parts outside the CDR3, the full variable domain is SQTIHQWPATLVQPVGSPLSLECTVEGTSNPNLYWYRQAAGRGLQLLFYSVGIGQISSEVPQNLSASRPQDRQFILSSKKLLLSDSGFYLCAWSAGGKELFFGEGSRLTVL.